The rows below give T cell receptor beta chains drawn from one sample of a study of response to subunit inactivated influenza vaccine. Each CDR3 protein gets one entry after TCRdb re-called the RT-PCR reads with MiXCR. The repertoire consists of approximately 290,000 distinct CDR3 sequences, with roughly 22% occurring once and the leading ten covering over 9%. The sample in question was PBMCs from blood, obtained around 22 months after vaccination. All receptors come from a man aged 50-75 years who received an inactivated influenza vaccine. Each CDR3 is given with its conserved first and last residue. D genes are given only for firm matches. Clone size is given for some rows only: seen once, a few or many times, or a class if the clone is expanded.

D	size	V	J	CDR3	DNA
.	few	TRBV20-1	TRBJ1-4	CSARQGATNEKLFF	TGCAGTGCTAGACAGGGAGCAACTAATGAAAAACTGTTTTTT
.	.	TRBV19	TRBJ2-2	CASSIQPWNTGELFF	TGTGCCAGTAGTATACAGCCTTGGAACACCGGGGAGCTGTTTTTT
.	.	TRBV9	TRBJ1-5	CASSVSGNQPQHF	TGTGCCAGCAGCGTGTCAGGGAATCAGCCCCAGCATTTT
.	.	TRBV6-6	TRBJ2-7	CASSYAGSEQYF	TGTGCCAGCAGTTACGCAGGGTCGGAGCAGTACTTC
.	few	TRBV30	TRBJ2-7	CAWTKGRAYEQYF	TGTGCCTGGACGAAGGGAAGGGCCTACGAGCAGTACTTC
.	many	TRBV11-2	TRBJ1-6	CASSPIPGGLNSPLHF	TGTGCCAGCAGCCCAATTCCCGGGGGATTAAATTCACCCCTCCACTTT
.	many	TRBV28	TRBJ1-1	CASSLGVDTEAFF	TGTGCCAGCAGTTTGGGGGTGGACACTGAAGCTTTCTTT
.	few	TRBV29-1	TRBJ2-1	CSVDGGLYNEQFF	TGCAGCGTTGACGGGGGTCTCTACAATGAGCAGTTCTTC
TRBD2	many	TRBV29-1	TRBJ2-1	CSVEGIAGLDEQFF	TGCAGCGTTGAAGGGATAGCGGGACTGGATGAGCAGTTCTTC
TRBD2	.	TRBV6-2/TRBV6-3	TRBJ2-4	CASGSAGGGSIQYF	TGTGCCAGCGGATCGGCGGGAGGGGGTAGCATTCAGTACTTC
TRBD1	many	TRBV29-1	TRBJ1-2	CSVEKTGGGGYTF	TGCAGCGTTGAAAAAACAGGGGGCGGTGGCTACACCTTC
.	.	TRBV19	TRBJ2-2	CASSIRGRLGELFF	TGTGCCAGTAGTATTCGGGGAAGACTCGGGGAGCTGTTTTTT
.	.	TRBV5-1	TRBJ2-2	CASSLAVGDTGELFF	TGCGCCAGCAGCTTGGCCGTGGGCGACACCGGGGAGCTGTTTTTT
TRBD1	few	TRBV12-3/TRBV12-4	TRBJ1-6	CASSSLTGGNSPLHF	TGTGCCAGCAGTTCCCTTACAGGGGGCAATTCACCCCTCCACTTT
.	.	TRBV11-2	TRBJ1-1	CASSFSKGRGNTEAFF	TGTGCCAGCAGCTTTAGTAAAGGACGAGGTAACACTGAAGCTTTCTTT
.	few	TRBV3-1	TRBJ2-5	CASSVRALWGETQYF	TGTGCCAGCAGCGTACGGGCGCTATGGGGGGAGACCCAGTACTTC